The 20 T cell receptor beta chains below all came from one sample that was sequenced in a study of Ad26.COV2.S vaccination and SARS-CoV-2 variants. Treatment: 19 received Ad26.COV2.S at low or high dose, single or two shots; several received placebo; per-sample allocation not given. Collection of the samples took place on day 63 after the first injection of vaccine or placebo. Only in-frame clones appear in the TCRdb table, and some are missing; sequencing was by immunoSEQ multiplex PCR. The table includes 350,000 to 550,000 clones, roughly nine tenths detected once. This specimen was peripheral blood, taken in a trial of Ad26.COV2.S vaccine versus placebo. Every receptor here comes from a person aged 18-65 years who received the Ad26.COV2.S COVID-19 vaccine or a placebo.

The chain has TRBV7-2 and TRBJ1-2; TRBD1 matches 8 bases. The CDR3 is made up of 13 amino acids. The germline gives CDR1 SGHTA, CDR2 FQGNSA. The junction had 4 bases not matched to a gene; V was cut back by 2 bases and J by 8 bases. The CDR3 loop reads CASSLLQGGGYTF. As DNA, the CDR3 is TGTGCCAGCAGCTTACTACAGGGGGGCGGCTACACCTTC.

The V call is TRBV19, the J call TRBJ1-2; no definite D call. Trimming left V 5 bases short and J 4 bases short, with 20 bases between. CDR3 size: 16 residues. CDR1 LNHDA and CDR2 SQIVND come from the germline V gene (reference sequence). The CDR3: CASSSDPGRGFYGYTF. CDR3 bases: TGTGCCAGTAGTTCCGACCCCGGGAGAGGTTTCTATGGCTACACCTTC.

The V and J genes are TRBV5-6 and TRBJ1-2; TRBD1 matches 7 bases. The CDR3 totals 13 residues. Unmatched junction bases numbered 4, after V lost 4 bases and J lost 4 bases. CDR1 SGHDT and CDR2 YYEEEE come from the germline V gene. The CDR3 nucleotides are TGTGCCAGCAGCGATACAGGGGTCTATGGCTACACCTTC. The encoded protein is CASSDTGVYGYTF.

This chain joins TRBV30 and TRBJ1-1, with TRBD1 matching over 7 bases. CDR1 is GTSNPN and CDR2 is SVGIG in the germline V gene (reference sequence). The CDR3 has 13 amino acids. The V gene end was trimmed by 1 base and the J gene end by 5 bases; junction bases not matched to a gene: 4. The CDR3 DNA is TGTGCCTGGAGTGCTGGGACAGTTACTGAAGCTTTCTTT. This translates into CAWSAGTVTEAFF.

The chain has TRBV7-9 and TRBJ2-7; D perhaps matches TRBD2 (7 bases). The V and J ends lost 2 bases and 1 base respectively, with 21 bases between them. CDR1 and CDR2 (germline): SEHNR, FQNEAQ (reference sequence). CDR3 length: 18 residues. The CDR3 DNA is TGTGCCAGCAGCTTACAAGCGGGGTCGGGGGCGAGATCCTACGAGCAGTACTTC. Translating it yields CASSLQAGSGARSYEQYF.

The count of this clone is one. The chain carries TRBV7-8 and TRBJ2-5; 7 bases fit TRBD2. CDR1 is SGHVS, CDR2 FQNEAQ, per germline. J was trimmed by 4 bases and V by 1 base; bases with no gene match: 15. The CDR3 is 18 residues long. CDR3 nucleotides: TGTGCCAGCAGCTTAGGAACTGTTTCGCGGGGGAGGGGAGAGACCCAGTACTTC. Its translation is CASSLGTVSRGRGETQYF.

V is TRBV6-2 or TRBV6-3 and J is TRBJ1-1; unclear D gene. The CDR3 is 15 amino acids. V was pared by 4 bases and J by 4 bases, with 16 bases between. Per the germline V gene, CDR1 is MNHEY and CDR2 is SVGEGT. This CDR3 is CASSFRRTYGTEAFF. The CDR3 nucleotides are TGTGCCAGCAGTTTCCGACGGACCTATGGCACTGAAGCTTTCTTT.

The chain links TRBV11-3 to TRBJ1-1; D might be TRBD1 (5 bases). V shed 3 bases and J shed 1 base, with 6 bases lying between them. The germline CDR1 and CDR2 sequences are SGHNT and YENEEA. This CDR3 region has 13 residues. The CDR3 DNA is TGTGCCAGCAGCTTCGACAGGAACACTGAAGCTTTCTTT. Translating gives CASSFDRNTEAFF. The variable domain in full, completed from reference TRBV11-3 and TRBJ1-1, reads EAGVVQSPRYKIIEKKQPVAFWCNPISGHNTLYWYLQNLGQGPELLIRYENEEAVDDSQLPKDRFSAERLKGVDSTLKIQPAELGDSAVYLCASSFDRNTEAFFGQGTRLTVV.

The chain recombines TRBV28 with TRBJ2-1; 7 bases are shared with TRBD2. Germline-derived CDR1 and CDR2 are MDHEN and SYDVKM. V dropped 6 bases and J dropped 7; count of bases not matched to a gene: 3. The length of the CDR3 is 12 residues. The CDR3 here is CASRMRGNEQFF. In DNA, the CDR3 is TGTGCCAGCAGGATGCGGGGGAATGAGCAGTTCTTC. The variable domain in full, with the rest retrieved from reference TRBV28 and TRBJ2-1, is DVKVTQSSRYLVKRTGEKVFLECVQDMDHENMFWYRQDPGLGLRLIYFSYDVKMKEKGDIPEGYSVSREKKERFSLILESASTNQTSMYLCASRMRGNEQFFGPGTRLTVL.

The CDR3, as DNA: TGTGCCAGCAGCCAAGCCCCAGGGCGGAGGACTGAAGCTTTCTTT. Translated, it gives CASSQAPGRRTEAFF. The V gene is TRBV4-2, the J gene TRBJ1-1, with D perhaps matching TRBD1 (5 bases). The germline V gene encodes CDR1 LGHNA and CDR2 YNFKEQ. V lost 1 base and J lost 5, with 14 bases in between. The CDR3 sequence is 15 residues long.

The chain uses TRBV19 and TRBJ1-4, with D unresolved. CDR1 and CDR2 from the germline V gene are LNHDA and SQIVND (reference sequence). Trimming shortened V by 5 bases and J by 8 bases, and 18 bases separated the two germline ends. The CDR3 is made up of 15 amino acids. CDR3 residues: CASSAQEIGWEKLFF. In nucleotides, the CDR3 is TGTGCCAGTAGTGCCCAGGAAATAGGCTGGGAAAAACTGTTTTTT. Variable domain in full (rest from reference TRBV19 and TRBJ1-4): DGGITQSPKYLFRKEGQNVTLSCEQNLNHDAMYWYRQDPGQGLRLIYYSQIVNDFQKGDIAEGYSVSREKKESFPLTVTSAQKNPTAFYLCASSAQEIGWEKLFFGSGTQLSVL.

V usage is TRBV18 and J usage is TRBJ1-2, with TRBD1 matching over 7 bases. This CDR3 has 13 residues. Germline V gene sequence: CDR1 KGHSH, CDR2 LQKENI. Losses at the gene ends were 3 bases for V and 5 bases for J; bases not matched to a gene: 3. CDR3 protein: CASSPPGGYGYTF. CDR3 DNA: TGTGCCAGCTCACCGCCAGGGGGATATGGCTACACCTTC.

This chain links TRBV7-2 with TRBJ1-2, with D perhaps matching TRBD1 (6 bases). The CDR3 extends over 15 amino acids. CDR1 SGHTA and CDR2 FQGNSA come from the germline V gene. Trimming took 0 bases from V and 2 from J, leaving 10 bases between them. The CDR3 region has the DNA TGTGCCAGCAGCTTAGCGCCAGGGGAGAACTATGGCTACACCTTC. Translating it yields CASSLAPGENYGYTF. Full variable domain (missing parts from reference TRBV7-2 and TRBJ1-2): GAGVSQSPSNKVTEKGKDVELRCDPISGHTALYWYRQSLGQGLEFLIYFQGNSAPDKSGLPSDRFSAERTGGSVSTLTIQRTQQEDSAVYLCASSLAPGENYGYTFGSGTRLTVV.

V gene TRBV10-3 combines with J gene TRBJ2-1; D gene ambiguous. The V and J ends lost 2 bases and 6 bases respectively, with 11 bases between them. Germline-derived CDR1 and CDR2 are ENHRY and SYGVKD. CDR3 length: 14 residues. The CDR3 sequence is CAISEVSQSNEQFF. The CDR3, as DNA: TGTGCCATCAGTGAGGTGTCCCAAAGCAATGAGCAGTTCTTC.

The chain carries TRBV15 and TRBJ1-6; TRBD1 matches 11 bases. Germline loops: CDR1 LNHNV, CDR2 YYDKDF (reference sequence). V was clipped by 5 bases and J by 10 bases; unmatched bases: 7. This CDR3 comprises 15 residues. This CDR3 reads CATSGSGQGGSPLHF. The CDR3 nucleotides read TGTGCCACCAGCGGATCGGGACAGGGGGGCTCACCCCTCCACTTT.

The chain recombines TRBV28 with TRBJ1-2; D is uncertain. Germline assignment: CDR1 MDHEN and CDR2 SYDVKM. The CDR3 loop spans 15 amino acids. Trimming stripped 3 bases from V and 6 bases from J, with 17 bases between. The CDR3 nucleotides are TGTGCCAGCAGTTTGCAGGTTTCCCAGCTCGATGGCTACACCTTC. Protein product: CASSLQVSQLDGYTF.

The genes are TRBV6-5 and TRBJ2-1, with D possibly being TRBD2 (6 bases). CDR3 size: 15 residues. Germline values: CDR1 MNHEY, CDR2 SVGAGI. With 6 bases removed from V and 0 bases from J, the gap between germline ends came to 12 bases. The CDR3 DNA reads TGTGCCAGCAGGTCGTGGGGAGGCTCCTACAATGAGCAGTTCTTC. Its protein is CASRSWGGSYNEQFF.

The rearrangement uses TRBV5-1 and TRBJ2-2; no firm D call. Germline values: CDR1 SGHRS, CDR2 YFSETQ. There are 15 residues in the CDR3. V lost 1 base, J lost 6 bases, and 13 bases lay in between. The CDR3 DNA sequence: TGCGCCAGCAGCTTGCAGGTCCGTTCGGCCGGGGAGCTGTTTTTT. Translating gives CASSLQVRSAGELFF.

The V call is TRBV7-6, the J call TRBJ1-6; no clear D gene. Germline V gives CDR1 SGHVS, CDR2 FNYEAQ. The CDR3 contains 16 residues. Trimming cost V 5 bases and J 5 bases, with 16 bases left between them. CDR3 nucleotide sequence: TGTGCCAGCAGCCTGATGACCGGGGATGATAATTCACCCCTCCACTTT. Translation gives CASSLMTGDDNSPLHF. The variable domain in full, completed from reference TRBV7-6 and TRBJ1-6, reads GAGVSQSPRYKVTKRGQDVALRCDPISGHVSLYWYRQALGQGPEFLTYFNYEAQQDKSGLPNDRFSAERPEGSISTLTIQRTEQRDSAMYRCASSLMTGDDNSPLHFGNGTRLTVT.

This clone is a singleton in its sample. This chain links TRBV11-3 with TRBJ2-1, with TRBD2 matching 14 bases. Unmatched junction bases numbered 11, after V lost 5 bases and J lost 8 bases. The V gene's germline CDR1 is SGHNT and CDR2 YENEEA. There are 17 residues in the CDR3. The CDR3, as DNA: TGTGCCAGCAGCGCCCGACTAGCGGGAGGGCCTCGGGATGAGCAGTTCTTC. Amino acid sequence: CASSARLAGGPRDEQFF.